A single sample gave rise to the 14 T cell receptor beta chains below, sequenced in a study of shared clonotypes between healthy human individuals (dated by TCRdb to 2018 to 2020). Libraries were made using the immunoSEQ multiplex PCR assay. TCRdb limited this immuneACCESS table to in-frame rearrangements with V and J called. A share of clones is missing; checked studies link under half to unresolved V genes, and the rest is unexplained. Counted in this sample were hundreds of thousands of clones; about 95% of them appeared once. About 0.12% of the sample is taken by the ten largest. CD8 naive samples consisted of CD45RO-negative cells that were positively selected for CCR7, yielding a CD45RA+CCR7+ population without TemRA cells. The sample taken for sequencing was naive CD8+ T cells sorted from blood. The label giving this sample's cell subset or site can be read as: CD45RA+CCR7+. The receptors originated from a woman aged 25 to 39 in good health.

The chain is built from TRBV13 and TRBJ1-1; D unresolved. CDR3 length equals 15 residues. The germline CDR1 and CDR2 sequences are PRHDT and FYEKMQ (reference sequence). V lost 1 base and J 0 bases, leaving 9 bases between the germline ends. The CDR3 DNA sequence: TGTGCCAGCAGCTTAGCCGGCTATATGAACACTGAAGCTTTCTTT. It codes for CASSLAGYMNTEAFF. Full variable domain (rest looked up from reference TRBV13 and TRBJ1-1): AAGVIQSPRHLIKEKRETATLKCYPIPRHDTVYWYQQGPGQDPQFLISFYEKMQSDKGSIPDRFSAQQFSDYHSELNMSSLELGDSALYFCASSLAGYMNTEAFFGQGTRLTVV.

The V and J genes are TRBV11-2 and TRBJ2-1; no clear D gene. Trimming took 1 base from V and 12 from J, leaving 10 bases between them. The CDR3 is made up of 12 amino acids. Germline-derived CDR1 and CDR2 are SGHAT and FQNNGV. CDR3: CASSLGRVGQFF. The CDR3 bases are TGTGCCAGCAGCTTAGGACGGGTGGGGCAGTTCTTC.

The CDR3 reads CASSRGTGGDPQETQYF. DNA of the CDR3: TGTGCCAGCAGCCGTGGGACAGGGGGCGATCCTCAAGAGACCCAGTACTTC. The chain carries TRBV13 and TRBJ2-5, with 12 bases identical to TRBD1. With V trimmed by 5 bases and J by 2 bases, 9 bases remained unmatched. This CDR3 has 17 residues. The germline V gene encodes CDR1 PRHDT and CDR2 FYEKMQ (reference sequence).

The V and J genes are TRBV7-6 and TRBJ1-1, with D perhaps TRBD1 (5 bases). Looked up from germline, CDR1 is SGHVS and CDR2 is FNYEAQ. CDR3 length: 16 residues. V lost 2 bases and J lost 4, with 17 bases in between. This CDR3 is CASSLFSGGKLTEAFF. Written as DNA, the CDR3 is TGTGCCAGCAGCTTATTCTCGGGGGGTAAACTCACTGAAGCTTTCTTT.

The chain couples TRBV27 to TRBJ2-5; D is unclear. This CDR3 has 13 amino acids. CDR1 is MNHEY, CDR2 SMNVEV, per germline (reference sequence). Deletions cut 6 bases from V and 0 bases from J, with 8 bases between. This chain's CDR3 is CASSPRDQETQYF. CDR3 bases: TGTGCCAGCAGCCCCCGTGACCAAGAGACCCAGTACTTC.

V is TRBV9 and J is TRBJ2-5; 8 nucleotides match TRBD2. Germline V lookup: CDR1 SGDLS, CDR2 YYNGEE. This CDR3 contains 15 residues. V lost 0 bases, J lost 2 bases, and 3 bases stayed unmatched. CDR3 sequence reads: CASSVATGGQETQYF. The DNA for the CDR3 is TGTGCCAGCAGCGTAGCCACGGGAGGGCAAGAGACCCAGTACTTC.

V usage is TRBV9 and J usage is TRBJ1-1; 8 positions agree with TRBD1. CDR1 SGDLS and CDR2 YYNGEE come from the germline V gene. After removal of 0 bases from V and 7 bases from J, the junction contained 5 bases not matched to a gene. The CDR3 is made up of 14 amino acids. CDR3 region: CASSVDGQGDEAFF. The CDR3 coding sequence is TGTGCCAGCAGCGTAGACGGACAGGGTGATGAAGCTTTCTTT.

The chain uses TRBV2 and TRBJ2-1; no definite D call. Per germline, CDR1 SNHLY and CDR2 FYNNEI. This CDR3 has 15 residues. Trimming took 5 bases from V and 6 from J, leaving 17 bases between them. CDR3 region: CASSMSVEALNEQFF. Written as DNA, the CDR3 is TGTGCCAGCAGTATGTCTGTCGAGGCCCTCAATGAGCAGTTCTTC.

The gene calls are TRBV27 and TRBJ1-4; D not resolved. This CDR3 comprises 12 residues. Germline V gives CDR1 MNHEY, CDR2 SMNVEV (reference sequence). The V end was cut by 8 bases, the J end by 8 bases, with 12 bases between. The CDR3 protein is CASGFDLEKLFF. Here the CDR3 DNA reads TGTGCCAGCGGATTTGACCTCGAAAAACTGTTTTTT. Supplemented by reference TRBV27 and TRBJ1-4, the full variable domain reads EAQVTQNPRYLITVTGKKLTVTCSQNMNHEYMSWYRQDPGLGLRQIYYSMNVEVTDKGDVPEGYKVSRKEKRNFPLILESPSPNQTSLYFCASGFDLEKLFFGSGTQLSVL.

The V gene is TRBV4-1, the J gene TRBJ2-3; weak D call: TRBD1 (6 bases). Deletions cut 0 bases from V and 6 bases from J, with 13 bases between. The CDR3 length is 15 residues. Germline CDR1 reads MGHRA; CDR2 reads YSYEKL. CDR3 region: CASSQDQGPGDTQYF. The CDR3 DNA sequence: TGCGCCAGCAGCCAAGACCAGGGGCCTGGCGATACGCAGTATTTT.

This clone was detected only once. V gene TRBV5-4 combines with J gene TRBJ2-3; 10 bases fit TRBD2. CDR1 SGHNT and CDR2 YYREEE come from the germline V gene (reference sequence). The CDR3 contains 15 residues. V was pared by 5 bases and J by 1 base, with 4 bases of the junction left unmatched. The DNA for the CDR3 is TGTGCCAGCAGACCGCTAGCGGGGGGCACAGATACGCAGTATTTT. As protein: CASRPLAGGTDTQYF.

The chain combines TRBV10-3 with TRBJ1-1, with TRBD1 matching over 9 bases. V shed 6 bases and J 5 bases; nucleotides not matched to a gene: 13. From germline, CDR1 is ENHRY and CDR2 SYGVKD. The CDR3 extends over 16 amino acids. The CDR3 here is CAISDTGGRFKTEAFF. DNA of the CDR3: TGTGCCATCAGCGATACAGGGGGCCGTTTTAAGACTGAAGCTTTCTTT.

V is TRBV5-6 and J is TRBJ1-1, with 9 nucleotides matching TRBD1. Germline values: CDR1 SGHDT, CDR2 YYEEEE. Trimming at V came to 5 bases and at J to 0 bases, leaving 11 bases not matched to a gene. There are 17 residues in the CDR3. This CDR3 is CASRPDRGGFLNTEAFF. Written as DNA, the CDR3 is TGTGCCAGCAGACCTGACAGGGGGGGTTTTTTGAACACTGAAGCTTTCTTT.

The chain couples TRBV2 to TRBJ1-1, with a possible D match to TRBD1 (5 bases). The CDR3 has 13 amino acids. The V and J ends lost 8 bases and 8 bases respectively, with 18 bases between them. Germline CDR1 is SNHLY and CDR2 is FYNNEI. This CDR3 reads CASRYDVREEAFF. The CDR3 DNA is TGTGCCAGCCGTTATGACGTCAGGGAAGAAGCTTTCTTT.